A single sample is the source of the 20 T cell receptor beta chains below, sequenced in a study of blood T cell repertoires in COVID-19. TCRdb's copy holds only in-frame clones and misses some; the assay was immunoSEQ multiplex PCR. Of 250,000 or so clones listed, roughly 84% are singletons. Source material: peripheral blood. The receptors were sampled from a middle-aged woman who had recovered from COVID-19.

The CDR3 DNA is TGTGCCAGCAGTTTCCCAGGGTCCGTGTACGAGCAGTACTTC. It codes for CASSFPGSVYEQYF. The V gene is TRBV28, the J gene TRBJ2-7; the D gene is possibly TRBD1 (5 bases). Germline V CDR1 and CDR2: MDHEN, SYDVKM. CDR3 length: 14 residues. Trimming took 3 bases from V and 4 from J, leaving 13 bases between them.

This chain joins TRBV29-1 and TRBJ1-5; tentatively, D is TRBD1 (5 bases). Germline CDR1 SQVTM, CDR2 ANQGSEA. Trimming removed 7 bases from V and 5 bases from J, with 15 bases in between. The CDR3 is 13 residues long. The CDR3 DNA reads TGCAGCGCCTCTGAGGGGAGGTATCAGCCCCAGCATTTT. As protein: CSASEGRYQPQHF. Combining the CDR3 with reference TRBV29-1 and TRBJ1-5 gives the whole variable domain SAVISQKPSRDICQRGTSLTIQCQVDSQVTMMFWYRQQPGQSLTLIATANQGSEATYESGFVIDKFPISRPNLTFSTLTVSNMSPEDSSIYLCSASEGRYQPQHFGDGTRLSIL.

The chain combines TRBV19 with TRBJ1-1; the D gene is possibly TRBD1 (6 bases). The germline V gene has CDR1 LNHDA and CDR2 SQIVND (reference sequence). V lost 7 bases and J 0 bases, leaving 12 bases between the germline ends. The CDR3 sequence is 14 residues long. The CDR3 coding sequence is TGTGCCAGTATAAAGGACAGCATGAACACTGAAGCTTTCTTT. Translating it yields CASIKDSMNTEAFF.

This chain uses TRBV7-6 with TRBJ2-5, with TRBD1 identical over 9 bases. With V trimmed by 5 bases and J by 4 bases, 11 bases remained unmatched. This CDR3 has 16 amino acids. Germline values: CDR1 SGHVS, CDR2 FNYEAQ. This CDR3 is CASSPQMTGGRETQYF. In DNA, the CDR3 is TGTGCCAGCAGCCCCCAGATGACAGGGGGTAGAGAGACCCAGTACTTC. The variable domain in full, with the rest retrieved from reference TRBV7-6 and TRBJ2-5, is GAGVSQSPRYKVTKRGQDVALRCDPISGHVSLYWYRQALGQGPEFLTYFNYEAQQDKSGLPNDRFSAERPEGSISTLTIQRTEQRDSAMYRCASSPQMTGGRETQYFGPGTRLLVL.

The chain links TRBV7-9 to TRBJ1-6; TRBD1 matches 7 bases. This CDR3 has 14 amino acids. Losses at the gene ends were 2 bases for V and 10 bases for J; bases not matched to a gene: 5. CDR1 and CDR2 from the germline V gene are SEHNR and FQNEAQ (reference sequence). CDR3 amino acids: CASSLPGTVSPLHF. The DNA of the CDR3 is TGTGCCAGCAGCTTACCCGGGACAGTCTCACCCCTCCACTTT.

The rearrangement joins TRBV21-1 to TRBJ2-7; TRBD1, the table's D call, was not compared with the DNA. TRBV21-1 is a pseudogene locus. The CDR3 is 8 residues long. This CDR3 reads CRGYEQYF. CDR3 DNA: TGCAGGGGTTACGAGCAGTACTTC.

This clone was observed a handful of times. This chain uses TRBV5-1 with TRBJ1-5; D unclear. Germline CDR1 SGHRS, CDR2 YFSETQ. CDR3 length: 15 amino acids. V shed 0 bases and J shed 7 bases, with 14 bases lying between them. This CDR3 reads CASSLDPGSGQPQHF. Here the CDR3 DNA reads TGCGCCAGCAGCTTGGATCCCGGGTCCGGACAGCCCCAGCATTTT.

V gene TRBV28 combines with J gene TRBJ1-6; D unresolved. The V gene's germline CDR1 is MDHEN and CDR2 SYDVKM. The CDR3 covers 12 residues. The V gene lost 5 bases and the J gene lost 9 bases, with 8 bases spanning the gap. The CDR3 spells CASSATGSPLHF. The CDR3 bases are TGTGCCAGCAGTGCTACGGGTTCACCCCTCCACTTT.

The chain has TRBV6-5 and TRBJ1-3, with 8 bases fitting TRBD1. This CDR3 comprises 15 residues. Germline V gives CDR1 MNHEY, CDR2 SVGAGI. After removal of 6 bases from V and 3 bases from J, the junction contained 7 bases not matched to a gene. Written as DNA, the CDR3 is TGTGCCAGCAGGGACGACAGGGGTGGTGGAAACACCATATATTTT. Its protein is CASRDDRGGGNTIYF.

The chain uses TRBV11-2 and TRBJ1-2; 7 nucleotides line up with TRBD1. J was trimmed by 8 bases and V by 2 bases; bases with no gene match: 11. The CDR3 runs to 15 residues. The V gene's germline CDR1 is SGHAT and CDR2 FQNNGV. For the CDR3, the DNA is TGTGCCAGCAGCTTAAACGGAAAGGGGGCGGCGGGCTACACCTTC. Translating gives CASSLNGKGAAGYTF.

This chain connects TRBV2 to TRBJ2-3; 9 bases map to TRBD2. The germline V gene has CDR1 SNHLY and CDR2 FYNNEI. The CDR3 is 14 residues long. V lost 4 bases to trimming and J lost 3 bases; unmatched junction nucleotides: 2. CDR3 residues: CASSVSGGTDTQYF. The CDR3 coding sequence is TGTGCCAGCAGTGTTAGCGGGGGAACAGATACGCAGTATTTT.

This chain connects TRBV7-2 to TRBJ2-7, with a tentative D call TRBD1 (6 bases). Germline V gives CDR1 SGHTA, CDR2 FQGNSA. Trimming shortened V by 5 bases and J by 2 bases, and 13 bases separated the two germline ends. The CDR3 consists of 14 residues. CDR3 DNA sequence: TGTGCCAGCAGCAAGACAGGATCGGCCTACGAGCAGTACTTC. Its translation is CASSKTGSAYEQYF.

This clone was seen a handful of times. The chain employs TRBV12-3 or TRBV12-4 and TRBJ2-5, with no clear D. V gave up 6 bases and J gave up 3 bases, with 11 bases separating them. This CDR3 is 13 amino acids long. CDR3 in amino acids: CASRSHFEETQYF. Written as DNA, the CDR3 is TGTGCCAGCAGAAGCCACTTCGAAGAGACCCAGTACTTC.

The gene calls are TRBV6-5 and TRBJ1-4, with D maybe TRBD1 (5 bases). The V gene lost 6 bases and the J gene lost 0 bases, with 11 bases spanning the gap. The germline CDR1 and CDR2 sequences are MNHEY and SVGAGI. This CDR3 is 15 amino acids long. The CDR3 here is CASSPGQTTNEKLFF. The CDR3 coding sequence is TGTGCCAGCAGCCCCGGACAAACAACTAATGAAAAACTGTTTTTT.

This clone is a singleton in its sample. The V and J genes are TRBV18 and TRBJ2-3, with 10 bases matching TRBD2. Germline-derived CDR1 and CDR2 are KGHSH and LQKENI. The CDR3 length is 16 residues. Germline trimming cut 5 bases from V and 5 bases from J; bases unmatched to any gene: 10. This CDR3 reads CASSSLSGGAQDTQYF. DNA of the CDR3: TGTGCCAGCTCATCCTTAAGCGGGGGGGCCCAAGATACGCAGTATTTT. The entire variable domain, with the rest obtained from reference TRBV18 and TRBJ2-3, is as follows: NAGVMQNPRHLVRRRGQEARLRCSPMKGHSHVYWYRQLPEEGLKFMVYLQKENIIDESGMPKERFSAEFPKEGPSILRIQQVVRGDSAAYFCASSSLSGGAQDTQYFGPGTRLTVL.

The chain joins TRBV18 to TRBJ2-3, with D unresolved. Germline V gene data show CDR1 as KGHSH and CDR2 as LQKENI. The V gene lost 6 bases and the J gene lost 2 bases, with 12 bases spanning the gap. The CDR3 totals 14 residues. DNA for the CDR3: TGTGCCAGCTCGCCCGACATGTACACAGATACGCAGTATTTT. Protein: CASSPDMYTDTQYF.

The V and J genes are TRBV7-8 and TRBJ2-3; possible D gene TRBD2, 5 bases. From germline, CDR1 is SGHVS and CDR2 FQNEAQ. V dropped 3 bases and J dropped 0 bases, with 13 bases sitting between them. This CDR3 is 16 amino acids long. CDR3 sequence: CASSFLATTSTDTQYF. DNA of the CDR3: TGTGCCAGCAGCTTTTTAGCGACTACTAGCACAGATACGCAGTATTTT. The full variable domain, in which reference TRBV7-8 and TRBJ2-3 provide the parts outside the CDR3, is GAGVSQSPRYKVAKRGQDVALRCDPISGHVSLFWYQQALGQGPEFLTYFQNEAQLDKSGLPSDRFFAERPEGSVSTLKIQRTQQEDSAVYLCASSFLATTSTDTQYFGPGTRLTVL.

The chain has TRBV11-3 and TRBJ2-5, with 10 nucleotides matching TRBD1. V lost 4 bases to trimming and J lost 0 bases; unmatched junction nucleotides: 2. Per germline, CDR1 SGHNT and CDR2 YENEEA. There are 15 residues in the CDR3. CDR3 region: CASSSDRGYQETQYF. The CDR3 nucleotides read TGTGCCAGCAGCTCGGACAGGGGGTACCAAGAGACCCAGTACTTC. The variable domain in full, completed from reference TRBV11-3 and TRBJ2-5, reads EAGVVQSPRYKIIEKKQPVAFWCNPISGHNTLYWYLQNLGQGPELLIRYENEEAVDDSQLPKDRFSAERLKGVDSTLKIQPAELGDSAVYLCASSSDRGYQETQYFGPGTRLLVL.

CDR3 loop: CASSFSGVDTEAFF. CDR3 DNA sequence: TGCGCCAGCAGCTTCTCGGGGGTCGACACTGAAGCTTTCTTT. The chain combines TRBV5-1 with TRBJ1-1; possible D gene TRBD1, 5 bases. CDR1 is SGHRS and CDR2 is YFSETQ in the germline V gene. There are 14 residues in the CDR3. Trimming removed 2 bases from V and 3 bases from J, with 11 bases in between.

The chain has TRBV7-2 and TRBJ2-2; no reliable D call. Trimming stripped 1 base from V and 9 bases from J, with 12 bases between. This CDR3 is built from 14 residues. The germline V gene has CDR1 SGHTA and CDR2 FQGNSA. CDR3: CASSLVYFSWELFF. The DNA for the CDR3 is TGTGCCAGCAGCTTAGTATATTTCTCTTGGGAGCTGTTTTTT.